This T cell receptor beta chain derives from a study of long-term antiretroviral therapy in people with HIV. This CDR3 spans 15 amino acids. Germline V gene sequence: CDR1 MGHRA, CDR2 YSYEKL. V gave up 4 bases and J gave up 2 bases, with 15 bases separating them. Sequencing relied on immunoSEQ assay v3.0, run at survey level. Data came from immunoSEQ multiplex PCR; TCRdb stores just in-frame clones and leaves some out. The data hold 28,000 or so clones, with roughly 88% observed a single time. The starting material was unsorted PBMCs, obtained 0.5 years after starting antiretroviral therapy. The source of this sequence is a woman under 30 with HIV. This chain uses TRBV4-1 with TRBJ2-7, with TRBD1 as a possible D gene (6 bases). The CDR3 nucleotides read TGCGCCAGCAGCCCAAGACCTGGGGGCACCTACGAGCAGTACTTC. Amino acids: CASSPRPGGTYEQYF.